The next 10 T cell receptor beta chains were all read from a single sample in a study of T cell repertoires in cytomegalovirus infection. TCRdb reprocessed the reads via MiXCR and lists one record per CDR3 protein. The data contain approximately 310,000 distinct CDR3 sequences, around 25% of them singletons. These receptors have no identified antigens. Source: cultured PBMCs, taken from culture after CMV antigen stimulation. The receptor set was obtained from a human donor in good health (CMV status not recorded). Some clones in this sample may be carry-over from other donors' samples.

The chain employs TRBV6-1 and TRBJ2-5; D possibly corresponds to TRBD1 (6 bases). The CDR3 totals 13 residues. Trimming removed 6 bases at V and 5 bases at J, with 13 bases between. The V gene's germline CDR1 is MNHNS and CDR2 SASEGT. The CDR3 here is CASSRQESETQYF. CDR3 coding DNA: TGTGCCAGCAGCCGACAGGAATCGGAGACCCAGTACTTC.

This clonotype appeared many times. This chain links TRBV5-6 with TRBJ2-1; TRBD2 is a possible D gene (5 bases). Trimming removed 2 bases from V and 0 bases from J, with 12 bases in between. CDR3 length: 16 amino acids. Looked up from germline, CDR1 is SGHDT and CDR2 is YYEEEE. The CDR3 sequence: CASSFEAVSSYNEQFF. The CDR3 DNA sequence: TGTGCCAGCAGCTTCGAAGCGGTCAGCTCCTACAATGAGCAGTTCTTC.

This clonotype was found many times. This chain uses TRBV7-2 with TRBJ2-7; 11 bases are a match to TRBD2. Germline CDR1 reads SGHTA; CDR2 reads FQGNSA. This CDR3 contains 15 residues. Trimming took 6 bases from V and 0 from J; bases not matched to a gene: 4. CDR3 loop: CASRTSGSLSYEQYF. CDR3 nucleotide sequence: TGTGCCAGCAGAACTAGCGGGAGCCTCTCCTACGAGCAGTACTTC.

This chain links TRBV7-6 with TRBJ1-3, with D possibly matching TRBD1 (5 bases). V dropped 1 base and J dropped 0 bases, with 10 bases sitting between them. CDR1 is SGHVS and CDR2 is FNYEAQ in the germline V gene. The CDR3 spans 16 residues. The CDR3 sequence is CASSLDWDPSGNTIYF. For the CDR3, the DNA is TGTGCCAGCAGCTTAGATTGGGACCCCTCTGGAAACACCATATATTTT.

This clonotype was detected a few times. The chain recombines TRBV6-2 or TRBV6-3 with TRBJ2-7; D call uncertain. The germline V gene has CDR1 MNHEY and CDR2 SVGEGT. The CDR3 has 13 residues. The V gene lost 2 bases and the J gene lost 2 bases, with 7 bases spanning the gap. The CDR3 reads CASSYPTAYEQYF. In nucleotides, the CDR3 is TGTGCCAGCAGTTACCCTACAGCCTACGAGCAGTACTTC.

This clonotype appeared many times. The V and J genes are TRBV7-2 and TRBJ1-1, with 7 nucleotides matching TRBD1. Germline loops: CDR1 SGHTA, CDR2 FQGNSA. The CDR3 has 14 amino acids. Trimming at V came to 4 bases and at J to 0 bases, leaving 2 bases not matched to a gene. This CDR3 is CASSSGQMNTEAFF. The CDR3 DNA reads TGTGCCAGCAGCTCGGGACAGATGAACACTGAAGCTTTCTTT.

This clonotype was picked up many times. This sequence joins TRBV7-8 and TRBJ1-1; the D gene is possibly TRBD1 (6 bases). The CDR3 is made up of 14 amino acids. The V end was cut by 1 base, the J end by 10 bases, with 16 bases between. Germline values: CDR1 SGHVS, CDR2 FQNEAQ. The chain's CDR3 is CASSLGGAEQAAFF. Here the CDR3 DNA reads TGTGCCAGCAGCTTAGGGGGGGCCGAACAGGCAGCTTTCTTT.

This clonotype was observed a single time. This sequence joins TRBV5-5 and TRBJ1-1; D uncertain. This CDR3 has 15 residues. V lost 4 bases and J lost 3, with 16 bases in between. Germline CDR1 is SGHKS and CDR2 is YYEKEE (reference sequence). The CDR3, as DNA: TGTGCCAGCAGCCAGCAGATAAGGGTGGACACTGAAGCTTTCTTT. It is translated as CASSQQIRVDTEAFF.

This clonotype occurred many times. The V call is TRBV7-4, the J call TRBJ2-7; the match to TRBD2 covers 11 bases. The length of the CDR3 is 15 residues. V lost 5 bases and J lost 7; bases outside the gene matches: 10. Germline CDR1 reads SGHVT; CDR2 reads SQSDAQ. The CDR3 DNA is TGTGCCAGCAGCGTGACTAGCGGGAAGTTCTGGGAGCAGTACTTC. The encoded protein is CASSVTSGKFWEQYF.

The rearrangement uses TRBV5-4 and TRBJ2-3; tentatively, D is TRBD2 (6 bases). Germline assignment: CDR1 SGHNT and CDR2 YYREEE (reference sequence). CDR3 length: 14 residues. Trimming took 4 bases from V and 1 from J, leaving 10 bases between them. For the CDR3, the DNA is TGTGCCAGCAGCGCGGACTACCGCACAGATACGCAGTATTTT. Its translation: CASSADYRTDTQYF.